This entry lists 17 T cell receptor beta chains sequenced from one sample in a study of T cell responses to AZD1222 COVID-19 vaccine (dated by TCRdb to the early 2020s). The library was prepared using the immunoSEQ multiplex PCR assay. The immuneACCESS repertoire file appears here via TCRdb, limited to in-frame rearrangements. These files lack a portion of the clones; in checked studies, under half of the deficit traces to unresolved V genes, and the cause of the others is not known. The sample table contains 120,000 or so clones; only one count was recorded for 70% to 90% of them. Under 2% of the sample is taken by the ten largest. The time point label, read with the paper, signifies: baseline before first vaccination. Source: peripheral blood, taken on day 0 of AZD1222 vaccination. Every receptor here comes from an adult in good health.

The V gene is TRBV6-5, the J gene TRBJ1-1; no clear D. The CDR3 contains 13 residues. The V gene's germline CDR1 is MNHEY and CDR2 SVGAGI. With 7 bases removed from V and 4 bases from J, the gap between germline ends came to 13 bases. The CDR3 loop is CASTYNRGTEAFF. CDR3 coding DNA: TGTGCCAGCACTTATAACCGGGGCACTGAAGCTTTCTTT.

V is TRBV11-3 and J is TRBJ2-1, with D unclear. Trimming stripped 8 bases from V and 5 bases from J, with 10 bases between. This CDR3 is built from 12 residues. Germline lookup yields CDR1 SGHNT and CDR2 YENEEA. The DNA of the CDR3 is TGTGCCAGCGCCGCTAGAGACAATGAGCAGTTCTTC. This sequence encodes CASAARDNEQFF.

The CDR3 reads CATTVGQSYNSPLHF. The DNA of the CDR3 is TGTGCCACTACGGTGGGGCAGTCCTATAATTCACCCCTCCACTTT. The chain uses TRBV19 and TRBJ1-6, with a tentative D call TRBD1 (5 bases). The V gene lost 10 bases and the J gene lost 1 base, with 14 bases spanning the gap. Germline CDR1 LNHDA, CDR2 SQIVND (reference sequence). CDR3 length equals 15 residues.

The rearrangement uses TRBV30 and TRBJ1-3, with D unresolved. Germline V gene data show CDR1 as GTSNPN and CDR2 as SVGIG (reference sequence). This CDR3 spans 14 amino acids. V was trimmed by 5 bases and J by 0 bases, leaving 11 bases between them. CDR3: CAWLGFPSGNTIYF. The DNA for the CDR3 is TGTGCCTGGCTGGGTTTTCCCTCTGGAAACACCATATATTTT.

The V call is TRBV7-2, the J call TRBJ2-3; a weak D match, TRBD1 (5 bases). Trimming took 3 bases from V and 1 from J, leaving 11 bases between them. The CDR3 is made up of 15 amino acids. The V gene's germline CDR1 is SGHTA and CDR2 FQGNSA. CDR3 nucleotides: TGTGCCAGCAGCTTGGCAGGGTACGGCACAGATACGCAGTATTTT. It codes for CASSLAGYGTDTQYF.

This rearrangement joins TRBV6-5 to TRBJ1-5; 7 bases fit TRBD1. The CDR3 contains 15 residues. Germline V gene lookup returns CDR1 MNHEY and CDR2 SVGAGI. J was trimmed by 4 bases and V by 6 bases; bases with no gene match: 9. CDR3 amino acids: CASRTGPAGNQPQHF. CDR3 in DNA: TGTGCCAGCAGGACAGGGCCCGCGGGGAATCAGCCCCAGCATTTT.

This clone was found once. J is TRBJ1-6 and V is TRBV11-3; D not certain. V lost 5 bases, J lost 11 bases, and 25 bases lay in between. From germline, CDR1 is SGHNT and CDR2 YENEEA. This CDR3 contains 17 residues. The CDR3, as DNA: TGTGCCAGCAGCCCGGTCCCCGACCCCCGCTTAACAACACCCCTCCACTTT. Amino acid sequence: CASSPVPDPRLTTPLHF.

This chain connects TRBV5-5 to TRBJ1-6, with D possibly matching TRBD1 (5 bases). Germline V CDR1 and CDR2: SGHKS, YYEKEE (reference sequence). There are 11 residues in the CDR3. V was clipped by 4 bases and J by 14 bases, with 10 bases between them. Here the CDR3 reads CASSQGTSLHF. In nucleotides, the CDR3 is TGTGCCAGCAGCCAAGGGACCTCCCTCCACTTT.

The rearrangement uses TRBV12-3 or TRBV12-4 and TRBJ1-2; D is ambiguous. Trimming removed 5 bases at V and 4 bases at J, with 11 bases between. This CDR3 spans 13 amino acids. CDR3 coding DNA: TGTGCCAGCAGTGTCCAACAGACCTATGGCTACACCTTC. The encoded protein is CASSVQQTYGYTF.

This chain links TRBV7-9 with TRBJ2-3, with 8 bases that match TRBD2. V gave up 5 bases and J gave up 3 bases; unmatched junction bases: 7. This CDR3 has 15 amino acids. The germline V gene encodes CDR1 SEHNR and CDR2 FQNEAQ (reference sequence). This CDR3 is CASSLIGTRTDTQYF. The CDR3 bases are TGTGCCAGCAGCCTTATTGGGACTAGGACAGATACGCAGTATTTT. Full variable domain (remainder filled in from reference TRBV7-9 and TRBJ2-3): DTGVSQNPRHKITKRGQNVTFRCDPISEHNRLYWYRQTLGQGPEFLTYFQNEAQLEKSRLLSDRFSAERPKGSFSTLEIQRTEQGDSAMYLCASSLIGTRTDTQYFGPGTRLTVL.

This chain uses TRBV7-9 with TRBJ1-3; 10 nucleotides agree with TRBD1. The CDR3 runs to 15 residues. The V gene's germline CDR1 is SEHNR and CDR2 FQNEAQ (reference sequence). J gave up 8 bases and V 1 base, and 5 bases lay outside the gene matches. This chain's CDR3 is CASSLVLGTGDTIYF. CDR3 nucleotide sequence: TGTGCCAGCAGCTTAGTACTTGGGACAGGGGACACCATATATTTT.

The chain employs TRBV29-1 and TRBJ1-1; D remains ambiguous. This CDR3 comprises 12 residues. The germline gives CDR1 SQVTM, CDR2 ANQGSEA. Trimming cost V 2 bases and J 1 base, with 5 bases left between them. The CDR3: CSVEIQNTEAFF. Here the CDR3 DNA reads TGCAGCGTTGAAATACAGAACACTGAAGCTTTCTTT. The full variable domain, its missing parts supplied by reference TRBV29-1 and TRBJ1-1, is SAVISQKPSRDICQRGTSLTIQCQVDSQVTMMFWYRQQPGQSLTLIATANQGSEATYESGFVIDKFPISRPNLTFSTLTVSNMSPEDSSIYLCSVEIQNTEAFFGQGTRLTVV.

This clone was counted a single time. This chain connects TRBV5-6 to TRBJ1-2; no firm D call. V gave up 4 bases and J gave up 3 bases, with 16 bases separating them. The CDR3 is made up of 15 amino acids. Germline values: CDR1 SGHDT, CDR2 YYEEEE. CDR3 protein: CASSLITKRDYGYTF. CDR3 sequence (DNA): TGTGCCAGCAGCCTTATAACTAAACGGGACTATGGCTACACCTTC.

The table lists this clone with a few counts. The CDR3 DNA is TGTGCCAGCAGTATACAGGGGTTTGGCACTGAAGCTTTCTTT. It yields the protein CASSIQGFGTEAFF. The genes are TRBV7-2 and TRBJ1-1; 7 nucleotides align to TRBD1. The CDR3 extends over 14 amino acids. V was pared by 6 bases and J by 4 bases, with 8 bases of the junction left unmatched. Germline V gene data show CDR1 as SGHTA and CDR2 as FQGNSA.

The V gene is TRBV27, the J gene TRBJ1-2, with D possibly TRBD1 on 6 matching bases. Trimming stripped 5 bases from V and 2 bases from J, with 12 bases between. Per the germline V gene, CDR1 is MNHEY and CDR2 is SMNVEV (reference sequence). This CDR3 spans 14 amino acids. This CDR3 is CASSPQGRNYGYTF. Written as DNA, the CDR3 is TGTGCCAGCAGTCCACAGGGTAGAAACTATGGCTACACCTTC.

V usage is TRBV28 and J usage is TRBJ2-1; 8 bases map to TRBD2. J lost 7 bases, V lost 3 bases, and 8 bases had no gene match. CDR3 length equals 15 residues. Looked up from germline, CDR1 is MDHEN and CDR2 is SYDVKM. The CDR3, as DNA: TGTGCCAGCAGTTTGTCCGGGGGGGCCAGGAATGAGCAGTTCTTC. It translates to CASSLSGGARNEQFF.

The chain combines TRBV30 with TRBJ2-5, with D perhaps TRBD2 (6 bases). There are 13 residues in the CDR3. Germline assignment: CDR1 GTSNPN and CDR2 SVGIG (reference sequence). The V gene lost 4 bases and the J gene lost 7 bases, with 16 bases spanning the gap. CDR3 in DNA: TGTGCCTGGACGATATCGAGACTAGGGACCCAGTACTTC. It is translated as CAWTISRLGTQYF.